The next 3 T cell receptor beta chains were all read from a single sample in a study of cytomegalovirus exposure and HLA in healthy donors. Primers for the PCR totalled 60 Vbeta and 13 Jbeta. The table came from immunoSEQ multiplex PCR; TCRdb's copy has only in-frame clones and leaves some out. The profile shows over 150,000 clones, roughly three quarters of them singletons. Sequencing was carried out using PBMCs. Source of these receptors: a woman aged 45-60 years in good health and CMV-seropositive.

This chain connects TRBV5-6 to TRBJ2-2; tentatively, D is TRBD2 (7 bases). Germline V lookup: CDR1 SGHDT, CDR2 YYEEEE. The CDR3 loop spans 16 amino acids. The ends were cut back, 1 base at V and 4 bases at J, with 14 bases in the middle. The CDR3 sequence is CASSLRGGQGTGELFF. DNA of the CDR3: TGTGCCAGCAGCTTGAGGGGGGGTCAAGGCACCGGGGAGCTGTTTTTT.

The table lists this clone with a few counts. V is TRBV7-2 and J is TRBJ2-1, with 7 bases lining up with TRBD1. The V and J ends lost 3 bases and 4 bases, in that order; junction bases with no gene match: 6. CDR1 is SGHTA and CDR2 is FQGNSA in the germline V gene. There are 15 residues in the CDR3. The chain's CDR3 is CASSLGQNFYNEQFF. For the CDR3, the DNA is TGTGCCAGCAGCTTGGGACAGAATTTTTACAATGAGCAGTTCTTC.

V gene TRBV18 combines with J gene TRBJ2-1; 9 bases agree with TRBD1. With V trimmed by 3 bases and J by 10 bases, 1 base remained unmatched. CDR1 and CDR2 (germline): KGHSH, LQKENI. The CDR3 has 12 residues. As DNA, the CDR3 is TGTGCCAGCTCACCTGGACAGGGGGAGCAGTTCTTC. Amino acids: CASSPGQGEQFF. Using reference TRBV18 and TRBJ2-1 for the parts outside the CDR3, the full variable domain is NAGVMQNPRHLVRRRGQEARLRCSPMKGHSHVYWYRQLPEEGLKFMVYLQKENIIDESGMPKERFSAEFPKEGPSILRIQQVVRGDSAAYFCASSPGQGEQFFGPGTRLTVL.